A selection of T cell receptor beta chains follows, all from one sample in a study of T cell responses to AZD1222 COVID-19 vaccine. Using immunoSEQ multiplex PCR, the repertoire was profiled, and TCRdb retains in-frame clones only, with some absent. This table has around 140,000 clones, roughly 88% appearing once. Sequences were derived from peripheral blood, sampled 28 days after the second AZD1222 dose. The receptors were sampled from an adult who received the AZD1222 COVID-19 vaccine. Each CDR3 is given with its conserved first and last residue. A D gene is named only where the DNA matches it firmly. A row's size may be missing; if present it is once, few, many or a size class.

CDR3 DNA: TGTGCCAGCAGCGAAGGCGGGAGGGAAGCTTTCTTT
CDR3 protein: CASSEGGREAFF
D gene: .
V gene: TRBV4-2
J gene: TRBJ1-1
clone size: .

CDR3 DNA: TGTGCCTGGAGTAAGTCAGGTCATCTCTACGAGCAGTACTTC
CDR3 protein: CAWSKSGHLYEQYF
D gene: .
V gene: TRBV30
J gene: TRBJ2-7
clone size: .

CDR3 DNA: TGTGCCAGCAGCCCCTTCGGGACAGCAGCCGAGGGGGCTAATGAAAAACTGTTTTTT
CDR3 protein: CASSPFGTAAEGANEKLFF
D gene: TRBD1
V gene: TRBV28
J gene: TRBJ1-4
clone size: .

CDR3 DNA: TGTGCTAGTGGTTTGTGGCTCGGGGGGATGAGTTTGGGATATAGCAATCAGCCCCAGCATTTT
CDR3 protein: CASGLWLGGMSLGYSNQPQHF
D gene: .
V gene: TRBV12-5
J gene: TRBJ1-5
clone size: .

CDR3 DNA: TGTGCCAGCAGTTCTCCGACCCGAGGGGTGCAGTACTTC
CDR3 protein: CASSSPTRGVQYF
D gene: .
V gene: TRBV6-5
J gene: TRBJ2-7
clone size: .

CDR3 DNA: TGTGCCAGCAGTGAAGGGCCGCGACTCACCGGGGAGCTGTTTTTT
CDR3 protein: CASSEGPRLTGELFF
D gene: .
V gene: TRBV6-4
J gene: TRBJ2-2
clone size: .

CDR3 DNA: TGCAGCGTTGCGGAGGGGGGCAATCAGCCCCAGCATTTT
CDR3 protein: CSVAEGGNQPQHF
D gene: .
V gene: TRBV29-1
J gene: TRBJ1-5
clone size: once

CDR3 DNA: TGTGCCACCGAAGACCCCCCGGATGGGTATGGCTACACCTTC
CDR3 protein: CATEDPPDGYGYTF
D gene: .
V gene: TRBV27
J gene: TRBJ1-2
clone size: .

CDR3 DNA: TGCGCCAGCACCCCCGGGGGCCAGTACAATGAGCAGTTCTTC
CDR3 protein: CASTPGGQYNEQFF
D gene: .
V gene: TRBV5-1
J gene: TRBJ2-1
clone size: .

CDR3 DNA: TGCGCCAGCAGCCGAGGTATAGCGGGATCTAGCACAGATACGCAGTATTTT
CDR3 protein: CASSRGIAGSSTDTQYF
D gene: TRBD2
V gene: TRBV4-1
J gene: TRBJ2-3
clone size: .

CDR3 DNA: TGTGCCAGCAGGGTGACCTCTGCCCGTAATGGCTACACCTTC
CDR3 protein: CASRVTSARNGYTF
D gene: .
V gene: TRBV28
J gene: TRBJ1-2
clone size: .

CDR3 DNA: TGTGCCAGCAGCGTAGTGAGGGAAGACGGGGAGCAGTACTTC
CDR3 protein: CASSVVREDGEQYF
D gene: .
V gene: TRBV9
J gene: TRBJ2-7
clone size: .

CDR3 DNA: TGTGCCTGGACTCACGCGTCCGTGCTTACCCCCTATGGCTACACCTTC
CDR3 protein: CAWTHASVLTPYGYTF
D gene: .
V gene: TRBV30
J gene: TRBJ1-2
clone size: .

CDR3 DNA: TGTGCCAGCAGTTTATACGGACCTGAAGCTTTCTTT
CDR3 protein: CASSLYGPEAFF
D gene: .
V gene: TRBV28
J gene: TRBJ1-1
clone size: .